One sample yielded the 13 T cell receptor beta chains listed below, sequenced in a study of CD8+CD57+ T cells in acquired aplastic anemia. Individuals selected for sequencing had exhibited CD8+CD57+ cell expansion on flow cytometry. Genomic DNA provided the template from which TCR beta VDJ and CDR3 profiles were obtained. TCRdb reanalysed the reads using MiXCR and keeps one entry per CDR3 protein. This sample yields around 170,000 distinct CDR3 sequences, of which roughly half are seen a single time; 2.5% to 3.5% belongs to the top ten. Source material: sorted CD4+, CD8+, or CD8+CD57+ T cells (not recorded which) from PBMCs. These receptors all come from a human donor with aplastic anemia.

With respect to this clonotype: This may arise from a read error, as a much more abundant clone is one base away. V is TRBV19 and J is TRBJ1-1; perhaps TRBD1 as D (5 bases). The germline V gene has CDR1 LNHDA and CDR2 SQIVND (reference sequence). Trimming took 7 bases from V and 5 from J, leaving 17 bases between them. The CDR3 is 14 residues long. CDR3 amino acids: CASKTRGEHTEAFF. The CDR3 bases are TGTGCCAGTAAGACAAGGGGAGAACATACTGAAGCTTTCTTT.

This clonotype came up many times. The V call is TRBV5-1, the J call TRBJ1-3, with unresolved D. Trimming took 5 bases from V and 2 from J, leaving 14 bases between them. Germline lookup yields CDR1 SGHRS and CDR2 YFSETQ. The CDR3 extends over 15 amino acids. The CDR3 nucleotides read TGCGCCAGCAGGGGAGCAGGTGGGACTGGAAACACCATATATTTT. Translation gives CASRGAGGTGNTIYF.

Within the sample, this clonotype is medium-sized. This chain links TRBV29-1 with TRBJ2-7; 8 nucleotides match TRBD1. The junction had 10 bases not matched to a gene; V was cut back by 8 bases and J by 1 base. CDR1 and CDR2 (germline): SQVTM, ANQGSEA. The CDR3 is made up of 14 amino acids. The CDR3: CSPLRTGNSYEQYF. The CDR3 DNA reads TGCAGCCCGTTGAGGACAGGGAATTCCTACGAGCAGTACTTC.

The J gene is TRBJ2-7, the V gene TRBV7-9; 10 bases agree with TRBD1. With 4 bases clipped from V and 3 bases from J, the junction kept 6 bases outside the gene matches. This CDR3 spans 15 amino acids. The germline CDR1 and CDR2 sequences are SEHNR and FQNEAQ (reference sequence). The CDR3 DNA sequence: TGTGCCAGCAGCTCCGGGACAGGGGTCGGCTACGAGCAGTACTTC. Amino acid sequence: CASSSGTGVGYEQYF.

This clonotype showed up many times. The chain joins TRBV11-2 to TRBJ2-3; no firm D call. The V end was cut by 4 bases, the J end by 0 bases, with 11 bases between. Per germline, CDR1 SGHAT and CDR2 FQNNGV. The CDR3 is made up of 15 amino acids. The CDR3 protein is CASSSRRASTDTQYF. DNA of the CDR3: TGTGCCAGCAGCTCCAGAAGGGCGAGCACAGATACGCAGTATTTT.

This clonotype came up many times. CDR3 DNA: TGTGCCAGTAGTAGGGGGACTAGCGGGAGTCTCGAGACCCAGTACTTC. Protein sequence: CASSRGTSGSLETQYF. The V gene is TRBV19, the J gene TRBJ2-5; 14 bases match TRBD2. The CDR3 loop spans 16 amino acids. Germline values: CDR1 LNHDA, CDR2 SQIVND (reference sequence). Unmatched junction bases numbered 6, after V lost 4 bases and J lost 5 bases.

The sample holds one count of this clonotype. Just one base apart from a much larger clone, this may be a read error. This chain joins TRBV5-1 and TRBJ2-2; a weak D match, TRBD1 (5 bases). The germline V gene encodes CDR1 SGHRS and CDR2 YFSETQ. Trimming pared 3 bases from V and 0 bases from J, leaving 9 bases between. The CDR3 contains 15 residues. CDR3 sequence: CASSWGSSNTGELFF. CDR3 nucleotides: TGCGCCAGCAGCTGGGGCAGCTCGAACACCGGGGAGCTGTTTTTT.

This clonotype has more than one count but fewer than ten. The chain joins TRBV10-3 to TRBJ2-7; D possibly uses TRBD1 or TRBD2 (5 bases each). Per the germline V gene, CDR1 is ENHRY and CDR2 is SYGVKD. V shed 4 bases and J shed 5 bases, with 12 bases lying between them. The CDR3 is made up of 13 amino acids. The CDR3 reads CAISGGRGHEQYF. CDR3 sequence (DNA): TGTGCCATCAGTGGCGGTAGGGGACACGAGCAGTACTTC.

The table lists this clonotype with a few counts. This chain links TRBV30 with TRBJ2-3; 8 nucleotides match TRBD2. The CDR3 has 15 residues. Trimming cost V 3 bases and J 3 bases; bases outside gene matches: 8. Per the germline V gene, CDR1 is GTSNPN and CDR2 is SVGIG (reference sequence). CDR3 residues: CAWSQGAGETDTQYF. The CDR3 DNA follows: TGTGCCTGGAGCCAGGGAGCGGGAGAGACAGATACGCAGTATTTT.

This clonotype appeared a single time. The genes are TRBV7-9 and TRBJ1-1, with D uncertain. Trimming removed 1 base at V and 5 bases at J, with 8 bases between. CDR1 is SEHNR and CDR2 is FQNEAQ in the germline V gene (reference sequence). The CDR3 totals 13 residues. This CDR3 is CASSLGGKTEAFF. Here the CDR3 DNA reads TGTGCCAGCAGCTTAGGGGGTAAAACTGAAGCTTTCTTT.

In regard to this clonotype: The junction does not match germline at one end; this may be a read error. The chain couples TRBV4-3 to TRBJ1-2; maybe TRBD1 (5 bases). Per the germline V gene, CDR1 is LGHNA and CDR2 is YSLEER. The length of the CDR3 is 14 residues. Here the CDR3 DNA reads TGCACCAGCAGCCAAGCTTTGGGACGATATGGCTACACCTTC. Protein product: CTSSQALGRYGYTF.

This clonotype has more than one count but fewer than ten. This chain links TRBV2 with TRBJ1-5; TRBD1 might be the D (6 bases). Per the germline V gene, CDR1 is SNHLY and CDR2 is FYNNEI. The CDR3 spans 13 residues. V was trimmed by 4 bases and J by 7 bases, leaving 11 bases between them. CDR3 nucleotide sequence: TGTGCCAGCAGTGGCACAGGGTTACAGCCCCAGCATTTT. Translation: CASSGTGLQPQHF.

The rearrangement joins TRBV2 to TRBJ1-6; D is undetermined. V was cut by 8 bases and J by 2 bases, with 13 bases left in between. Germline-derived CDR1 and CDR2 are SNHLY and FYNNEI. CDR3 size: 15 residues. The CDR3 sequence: CASSTVQAYNSPLHF. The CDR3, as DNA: TGTGCCAGCTCAACAGTTCAGGCCTATAATTCACCCCTCCACTTT.